These 24 T cell receptor beta chains share one sample of origin, sequenced in a study of blood T cells in healthy people across ages. The second PCR ran about 7 to 12 cycles with a sample-barcoded 5' primer and J-beta primers. TCRdb passed the 5' RACE reads through MiXCR, listing each CDR3 protein once. The data hold some 640,000 distinct CDR3 sequences, with about 28% observed a single time. Sequenced: blood. The receptors were gathered from a woman aged 80 or older in good health.

Many counts were recorded for this clonotype. CDR3 protein: CASSHGWEYGYTF. The CDR3 DNA reads as TGTGCCAGCAGTCACGGTTGGGAATATGGCTACACCTTC. V gene TRBV6-5 combines with J gene TRBJ1-2; no reliable D call. V lost 5 bases and J 5 bases, leaving 12 bases between the germline ends. The CDR3 consists of 13 residues. The germline V gene encodes CDR1 MNHEY and CDR2 SVGAGI.

Only a few counts were recorded for this clonotype. The chain carries TRBV7-2 and TRBJ2-7; D gene uncertain. Germline V gene sequence: CDR1 SGHTA, CDR2 FQGNSA. The CDR3 runs to 14 residues. Trimming shortened V by 2 bases and J by 4 bases, and 12 bases separated the two germline ends. The CDR3 region has the DNA TGTGCCAGCAGCTTAATCCCCAGATATTACGAGCAGTACTTC. Translation gives CASSLIPRYYEQYF.

In this sample, this clonotype turned up many times. The chain links TRBV20-1 to TRBJ2-7; weak D call: TRBD1 (5 bases). Trimming cost V 6 bases and J 2 bases, with 11 bases left between them. The CDR3 is 12 residues long. The germline gives CDR1 DFQATT, CDR2 SNEGSKA (reference sequence). The CDR3 loop reads CSASDRAYEQYF. The CDR3 DNA sequence: TGCAGTGCCTCCGACAGAGCCTACGAGCAGTACTTC.

This clonotype showed up many times. J is TRBJ2-7 and V is TRBV20-1; TRBD2 matches 7 bases. The CDR3 consists of 13 residues. From germline, CDR1 is DFQATT and CDR2 SNEGSKA (reference sequence). J gave up 3 bases and V 3 bases, and 5 bases lay outside the gene matches. Here the CDR3 DNA reads TGCAGTGCTAGTCCGGGACTACTCTACGAGCAGTACTTC. It encodes CSASPGLLYEQYF.

The V gene is TRBV6-1, the J gene TRBJ1-1; D ambiguous. The CDR3 runs 12 residues. Germline assignment: CDR1 MNHNS and CDR2 SASEGT. The ends were cut back, 0 bases at V and 11 bases at J, with 10 bases in the middle. DNA of the CDR3: TGTGCCAGCAGTGAAGCCAAAATTTGGGCTTTCTTT. This codes for CASSEAKIWAFF.

This clonotype was observed a few times. V usage is TRBV27 and J usage is TRBJ2-2; 8 nucleotides align to TRBD1. The ends lost 5 bases at V and 3 bases at J; junction bases unmatched: 8. This CDR3 is built from 16 residues. Germline values: CDR1 MNHEY, CDR2 SMNVEV (reference sequence). The CDR3 sequence is CASSRPLDRDTGELFF. The DNA for the CDR3 is TGTGCCAGCAGTCGACCTCTGGACAGGGACACCGGGGAGCTGTTTTTT.

Only a few counts were recorded for this clonotype. This may stem from a read error, because a much larger clone lies one nucleotide away. This chain connects TRBV10-3 to TRBJ2-1; no clear D. In germline, CDR1 is ENHRY, CDR2 SYGVKD. This CDR3 spans 12 amino acids. V was clipped by 2 bases and J by 10 bases, with 9 bases between them. CDR3 in amino acids: CAISEKGGEQFF. In DNA, the CDR3 is TGTGCCATCAGTGAGAAGGGCGGCGAGCAGTTCTTC.

This clonotype was counted many times. The gene calls are TRBV5-1 and TRBJ2-3; 8 bases line up with TRBD1. The CDR3 extends over 15 amino acids. Germline values: CDR1 SGHRS, CDR2 YFSETQ. J was trimmed by 2 bases and V by 2 bases; bases with no gene match: 4. DNA of the CDR3: TGCGCCAGCAGCTTACGGACAGGGCACACAGATACGCAGTATTTT. Protein: CASSLRTGHTDTQYF.

Many counts were recorded for this clonotype. V is TRBV30 and J is TRBJ2-7; D remains ambiguous. The V gene lost 1 base and the J gene lost 0 bases, with 10 bases spanning the gap. Germline CDR1 is GTSNPN and CDR2 is SVGIG (reference sequence). The CDR3 contains 14 residues. The CDR3 protein is CAWSETQSSYEQYF. The CDR3 DNA reads TGTGCCTGGAGTGAAACGCAAAGCTCCTACGAGCAGTACTTC.

Of note for this clonotype: This could be a read error, since a much larger clone is one nucleotide away. The chain links TRBV6-1 to TRBJ2-5; the D gene could be TRBD1 or TRBD2 (7 bases each). This CDR3 has 17 residues. CDR1 is MNHNS, CDR2 SASEGT, per germline. The CDR3, as DNA: TGTGCCAGCAGTGAAGGAGTGACTCAGGGGGAGGGGGAGACCCAGGACTTC. It encodes CASSEGVTQGEGETQDF.

The chain combines TRBV5-1 with TRBJ1-1, with D possibly matching TRBD1 (6 bases). The CDR3 is 15 amino acids. Germline V gene data show CDR1 as SGHRS and CDR2 as YFSETQ. With 2 bases removed from V and 4 bases from J, the gap between germline ends came to 15 bases. The CDR3 sequence is CASSLSTGPRTEAFF. The CDR3 nucleotides read TGCGCCAGCAGCTTAAGTACAGGGCCTCGCACTGAAGCTTTCTTT.

The chain uses TRBV6-5 and TRBJ2-5, with D possibly being TRBD1 or TRBD2 (6 bases each). The CDR3 is made up of 12 amino acids. V gave up 7 bases and J gave up 5 bases, with 11 bases separating them. Germline values: CDR1 MNHEY, CDR2 SVGAGI. The CDR3 is CASNGGSETQYF. The CDR3 region has the DNA TGTGCCAGCAACGGGGGCTCGGAGACCCAGTACTTC.

This clonotype has a count of ten or more. CDR3 nucleotide sequence: TGTGCCAGCAGCGTACAGGGCCAGGGGACTGAAGCTTTCTTT. Its translation: CASSVQGQGTEAFF. This chain joins TRBV9 and TRBJ1-1, with D tentatively TRBD1 (6 bases). The CDR3 contains 14 residues. The germline CDR1 and CDR2 sequences are SGDLS and YYNGEE. The V end lost 1 base, the J end lost 5 bases, and 12 bases lay between the germline ends.

This clonotype was counted ten times or more. The chain employs TRBV28 and TRBJ2-5; D is uncertain. Trimming pared 5 bases from V and 12 bases from J, leaving 13 bases between. Germline V gene lookup returns CDR1 MDHEN and CDR2 SYDVKM. CDR3 length: 11 residues. The CDR3 coding sequence is TGTGCCAGCAGTCATGCCTGGGCTAAGTACTTC. Its translation is CASSHAWAKYF.

This chain links TRBV7-2 with TRBJ2-7; the match to TRBD1 covers 10 bases. This CDR3 contains 17 residues. CDR1 and CDR2 from the germline V gene are SGHTA and FQGNSA. CDR3 in DNA: TGTGCCAGCAACTTAAGGGGACAGGGGTTGAGCTCCTACGAGCAGCACGTC. This encodes CASNLRGQGLSSYEQHV.

The chain's CDR3 is CASRAWGPSGNQPQHF. CDR3 sequence (DNA): TGTGCCAGTCGGGCCTGGGGGCCAAGCGGCAATCAGCCCCAGCATTTT. The J gene is TRBJ1-5, the V gene TRBV6-2 or TRBV6-3; TRBD1 might be the D (6 bases). The CDR3 runs to 16 residues. V lost 9 bases and J lost 2, with 20 bases in between. Per the germline V gene, CDR1 is MNHEY and CDR2 is SVGEGT.

There are many counts of this clonotype. The CDR3 loop reads CASSNTGAGNTEAFF. The CDR3 region has the DNA TGTGCCAGCAGTAACACAGGGGCAGGAAACACTGAAGCTTTCTTT. The chain has TRBV12-3 or TRBV12-4 and TRBJ1-1; TRBD1 matches at 7 bases. The CDR3 covers 15 residues. With V trimmed by 5 bases and J by 2 bases, 8 bases remained unmatched.

This clonotype was observed a few times. The rearrangement uses TRBV9 and TRBJ2-7; tentatively, D is TRBD2 (5 bases). Trimming stripped 0 bases from V and 4 bases from J, with 14 bases between. The CDR3 covers 15 residues. From germline, CDR1 is SGDLS and CDR2 YYNGEE. The CDR3 nucleotides read TGTGCCAGCAGCGTAGCTCCGGGGTTGGGGTACGAGCAGTACTTC. This codes for CASSVAPGLGYEQYF.

Notes on this clonotype: A much larger clone sits a single nucleotide away, making a read error possible. The chain combines TRBV20-1 with TRBJ1-5; a weak D match, TRBD1 (6 bases). Germline V lookup: CDR1 DFQATT, CDR2 SNEGSKA (reference sequence). The CDR3 length is 12 residues. Trimming took off 4 bases at V and 9 bases at J, with 13 bases between the two ends. CDR3 DNA sequence: TGCAGTGCTACAGGGGAAAGTCGGCCCCAGCATTTT. Translation: CSATGESRPQHF.

This chain joins TRBV24-1 and TRBJ1-1; 7 bases are a match to TRBD1. The V gene's germline CDR1 is KGHDR and CDR2 SFDVKD. The CDR3 consists of 14 residues. Germline trimming cut 12 bases from V and 4 bases from J; bases unmatched to any gene: 13. The CDR3 DNA reads TGTGCCTCAAAGGGAACAGGGGAGAGCACTGAAGCTTTCTTT. It is translated as CASKGTGESTEAFF.

This clonotype occurred a few times. At one boundary the junction diverges from the germline segment, which might be a read error. The J gene is TRBJ1-1, the V gene TRBV7-6; no firm D call. CDR1 SGHVS and CDR2 FNYEAQ come from the germline V gene. The length of the CDR3 is 14 residues. CDR3 sequence (DNA): TGTGTCAGCGGCTTAGGTCACCTGAACACTGAAGCTTTCTTT. Its protein product is CVSGLGHLNTEAFF. The full variable domain, with the rest looked up from reference TRBV7-6 and TRBJ1-1, is GAGVSQSPRYKVTKRGQDVALRCDPISGHVSLYWYRQALGQGPEFLTYFNYEAQQDKSGLPNDRFSAERPEGSISTLTIQRTEQRDSAMYRCVSGLGHLNTEAFFGQGTRLTVV.

The rearrangement uses TRBV20-1 and TRBJ1-5; 8 bases align to TRBD1. This CDR3 comprises 15 residues. The V gene's germline CDR1 is DFQATT and CDR2 SNEGSKA (reference sequence). V shed 1 base and J 2 bases; nucleotides not matched to a gene: 4. The CDR3 sequence is CSARGTGRGNQPQHF. CDR3 nucleotides: TGCAGTGCTAGAGGGACAGGGAGGGGCAATCAGCCCCAGCATTTT.

This clonotype was detected ten times or more. This chain links TRBV5-1 with TRBJ1-4; 11 nucleotides line up with TRBD1. The V gene end was trimmed by 4 bases and the J gene end by 8 bases; junction bases not matched to a gene: 13. The CDR3 extends over 17 amino acids. Germline values: CDR1 SGHRS, CDR2 YFSETQ. CDR3 in DNA: TGCGCCAGCAGCCACGGACAGGGGGCGTCGGTTGGAGAAAAACTGTTTTTT. Its protein product is CASSHGQGASVGEKLFF.

This rearrangement joins TRBV5-1 to TRBJ2-2; the D call may be TRBD1 or TRBD2 (6 bases each). The CDR3 totals 15 residues. Germline CDR1 and CDR2: SGHRS and YFSETQ. V shed 4 bases and J shed 1 base, with 11 bases lying between them. CDR3 sequence (DNA): TGCGCCAGCAGCGGCGGGACATTGAACACCGGGGAGCTGTTTTTT. Protein sequence: CASSGGTLNTGELFF. Full variable domain (outside the CDR3, taken from reference TRBV5-1 and TRBJ2-2): KAGVTQTPRYLIKTRGQQVTLSCSPISGHRSVSWYQQTPGQGLQFLFEYFSETQRNKGNFPGRFSGRQFSNSRSEMNVSTLELGDSALYLCASSGGTLNTGELFFGEGSRLTVL.